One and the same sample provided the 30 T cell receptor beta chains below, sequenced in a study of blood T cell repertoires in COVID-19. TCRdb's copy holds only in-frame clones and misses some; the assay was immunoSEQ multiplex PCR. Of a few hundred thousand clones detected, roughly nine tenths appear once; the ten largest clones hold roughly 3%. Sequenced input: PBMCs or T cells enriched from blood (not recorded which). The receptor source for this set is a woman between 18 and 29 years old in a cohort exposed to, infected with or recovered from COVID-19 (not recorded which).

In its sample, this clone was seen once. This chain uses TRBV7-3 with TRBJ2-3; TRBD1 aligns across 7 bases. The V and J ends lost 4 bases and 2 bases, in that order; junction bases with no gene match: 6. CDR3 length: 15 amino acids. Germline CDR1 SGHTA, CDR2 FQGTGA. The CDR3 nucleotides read TGTGCCAGCAGCTCCTCGGGACAGCTCACAGATACGCAGTATTTT. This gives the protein CASSSSGQLTDTQYF. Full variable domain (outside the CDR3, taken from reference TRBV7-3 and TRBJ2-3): GAGVSQTPSNKVTEKGKYVELRCDPISGHTALYWYRQSLGQGPEFLIYFQGTGAADDSGLPNDRFFAVRPEGSVSTLKIQRTERGDSAVYLCASSSSGQLTDTQYFGPGTRLTVL.

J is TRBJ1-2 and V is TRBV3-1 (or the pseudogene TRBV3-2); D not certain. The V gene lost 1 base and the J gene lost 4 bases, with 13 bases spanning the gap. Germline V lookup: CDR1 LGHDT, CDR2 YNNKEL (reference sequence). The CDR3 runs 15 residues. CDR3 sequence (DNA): TGTGCCAGCAGCCAAGGGGCAGGCGAAGGCTATGGCTACACCTTC. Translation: CASSQGAGEGYGYTF.

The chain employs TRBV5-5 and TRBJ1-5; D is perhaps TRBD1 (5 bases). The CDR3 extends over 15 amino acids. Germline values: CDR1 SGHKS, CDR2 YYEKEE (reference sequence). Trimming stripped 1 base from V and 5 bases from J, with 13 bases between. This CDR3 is CASSLTGLRDQPQHF. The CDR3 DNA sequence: TGTGCCAGCAGCTTGACAGGTTTAAGGGATCAGCCCCAGCATTTT.

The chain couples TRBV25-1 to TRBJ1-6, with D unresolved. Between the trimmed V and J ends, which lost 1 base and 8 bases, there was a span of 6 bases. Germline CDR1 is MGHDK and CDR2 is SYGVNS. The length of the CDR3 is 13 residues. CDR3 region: CASSESGDSPLHF. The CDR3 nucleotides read TGTGCCAGCAGTGAATCGGGAGATTCACCCCTCCACTTT.

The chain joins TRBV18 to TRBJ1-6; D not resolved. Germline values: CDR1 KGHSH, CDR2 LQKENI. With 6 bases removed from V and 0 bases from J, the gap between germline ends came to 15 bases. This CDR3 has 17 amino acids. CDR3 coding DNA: TGTGCCAGCTCTCTTGCGGAAGCAAGCTCCTATAATTCACCCCTCCACTTT. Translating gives CASSLAEASSYNSPLHF.

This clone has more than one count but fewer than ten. CDR3 DNA sequence: TGTGCCAGCAGCCAAGAACTTTTAGGCAGGCGTAACTATGGCTACACCTTC. It codes for CASSQELLGRRNYGYTF. The chain employs TRBV4-2 and TRBJ1-2; D not certain. CDR1 is LGHNA, CDR2 YNFKEQ, per germline. V was pared by 0 bases and J by 1 base, with 15 bases between. CDR3 length: 17 amino acids.

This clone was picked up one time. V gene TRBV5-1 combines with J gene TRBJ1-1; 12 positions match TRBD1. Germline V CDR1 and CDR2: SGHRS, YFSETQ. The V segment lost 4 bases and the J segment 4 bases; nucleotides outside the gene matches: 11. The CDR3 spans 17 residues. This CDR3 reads CASSKGDRGLGGTEAFF. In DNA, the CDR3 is TGCGCCAGCAGCAAAGGGGACAGGGGGCTCGGGGGCACTGAAGCTTTCTTT.

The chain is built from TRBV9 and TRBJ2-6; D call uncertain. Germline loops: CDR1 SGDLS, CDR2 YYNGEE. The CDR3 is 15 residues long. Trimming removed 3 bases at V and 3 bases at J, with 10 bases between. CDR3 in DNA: TGTGCCAGCAGCGCTATGAGCTTTGGGGCCAACGTCCTGACTTTC. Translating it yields CASSAMSFGANVLTF. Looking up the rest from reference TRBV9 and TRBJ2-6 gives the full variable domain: DSGVTQTPKHLITATGQRVTLRCSPRSGDLSVYWYQQSLDQGLQFLIQYYNGEERAKGNILERFSAQQFPDLHSELNLSSLELGDSALYFCASSAMSFGANVLTFGAGSRLTVL.

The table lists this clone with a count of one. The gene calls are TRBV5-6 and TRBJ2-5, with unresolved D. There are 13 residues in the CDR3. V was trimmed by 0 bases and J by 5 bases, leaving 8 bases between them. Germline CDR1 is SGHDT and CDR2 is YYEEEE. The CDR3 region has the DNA TGTGCCAGCAGCTTGGTCTCTGGCGAGACCCAGTACTTC. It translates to CASSLVSGETQYF.

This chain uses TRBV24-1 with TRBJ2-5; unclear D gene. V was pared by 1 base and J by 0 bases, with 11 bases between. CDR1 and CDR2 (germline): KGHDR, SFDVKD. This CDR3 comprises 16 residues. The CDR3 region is CATSDLEHPNQETQYF. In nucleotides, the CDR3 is TGTGCCACCAGTGATTTAGAGCACCCTAACCAAGAGACCCAGTACTTC.

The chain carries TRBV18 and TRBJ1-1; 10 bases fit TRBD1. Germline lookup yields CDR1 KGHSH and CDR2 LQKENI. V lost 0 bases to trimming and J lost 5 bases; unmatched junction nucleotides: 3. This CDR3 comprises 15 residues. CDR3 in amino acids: CASSPPTGGRTEAFF. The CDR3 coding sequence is TGTGCCAGCTCACCACCGACAGGGGGCAGGACTGAAGCTTTCTTT. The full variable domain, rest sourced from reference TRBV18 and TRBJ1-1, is NAGVMQNPRHLVRRRGQEARLRCSPMKGHSHVYWYRQLPEEGLKFMVYLQKENIIDESGMPKERFSAEFPKEGPSILRIQQVVRGDSAAYFCASSPPTGGRTEAFFGQGTRLTVV.

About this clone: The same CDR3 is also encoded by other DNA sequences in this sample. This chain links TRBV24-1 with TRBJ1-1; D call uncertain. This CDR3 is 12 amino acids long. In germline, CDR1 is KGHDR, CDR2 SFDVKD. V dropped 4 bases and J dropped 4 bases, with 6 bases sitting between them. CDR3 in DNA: TGTGCCACCAGTGAAGGCGGCACTGAAGCTTTCTTT. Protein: CATSEGGTEAFF.

DNA for the CDR3: TGTGCCAGCAGCGACCCCGGGGAGGGCAATCAGCCCCAGCATTTT. Residues: CASSDPGEGNQPQHF. The gene calls are TRBV2 and TRBJ1-5; D gene ambiguous. Germline CDR1 SNHLY, CDR2 FYNNEI. The ends were cut back, 6 bases at V and 2 bases at J, with 14 bases in the middle. This CDR3 comprises 15 residues.

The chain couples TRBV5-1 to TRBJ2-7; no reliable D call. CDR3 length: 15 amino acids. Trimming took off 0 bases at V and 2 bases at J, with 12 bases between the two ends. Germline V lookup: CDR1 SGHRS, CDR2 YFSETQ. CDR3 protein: CASSLASTNAYEQYF. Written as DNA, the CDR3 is TGCGCCAGCAGCTTGGCCTCAACAAATGCCTACGAGCAGTACTTC.

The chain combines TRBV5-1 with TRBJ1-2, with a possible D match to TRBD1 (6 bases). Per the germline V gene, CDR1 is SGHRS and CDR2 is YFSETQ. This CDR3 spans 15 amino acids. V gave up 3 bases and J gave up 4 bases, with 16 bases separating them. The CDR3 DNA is TGCGCCAGCAGCTCGAACACCCAGGGGACCTATGGCTACACCTTC. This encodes CASSSNTQGTYGYTF.

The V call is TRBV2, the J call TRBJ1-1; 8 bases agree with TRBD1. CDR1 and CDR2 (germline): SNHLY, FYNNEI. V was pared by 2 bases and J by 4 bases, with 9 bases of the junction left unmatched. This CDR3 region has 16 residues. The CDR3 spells CASSEYGQGVGTEAFF. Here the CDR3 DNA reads TGTGCCAGCAGTGAATATGGACAGGGTGTGGGCACTGAAGCTTTCTTT.

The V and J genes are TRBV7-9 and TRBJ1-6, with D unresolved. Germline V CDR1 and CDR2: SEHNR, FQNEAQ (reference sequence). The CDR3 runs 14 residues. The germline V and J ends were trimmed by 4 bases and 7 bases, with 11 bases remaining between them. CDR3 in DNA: TGTGCCAGCAGCTCCCACACGGGGAATTCACCCCTCCACTTT. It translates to CASSSHTGNSPLHF. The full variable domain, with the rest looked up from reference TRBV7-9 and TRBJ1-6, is DTGVSQNPRHKITKRGQNVTFRCDPISEHNRLYWYRQTLGQGPEFLTYFQNEAQLEKSRLLSDRFSAERPKGSFSTLEIQRTEQGDSAMYLCASSSHTGNSPLHFGNGTRLTVT.

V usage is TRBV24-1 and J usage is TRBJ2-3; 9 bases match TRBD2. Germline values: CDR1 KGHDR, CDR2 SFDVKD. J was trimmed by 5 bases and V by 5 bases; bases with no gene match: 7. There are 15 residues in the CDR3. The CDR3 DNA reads TGTGCCACCAGTGGGGATAGCGGGGGAGGAGATACGCAGTATTTT. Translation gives CATSGDSGGGDTQYF.

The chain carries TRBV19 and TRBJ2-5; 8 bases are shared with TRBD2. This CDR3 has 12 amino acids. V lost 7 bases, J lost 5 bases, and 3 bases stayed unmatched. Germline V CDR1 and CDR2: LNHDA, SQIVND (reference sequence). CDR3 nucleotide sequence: TGTGCCAGTAATAGCGGGGCGGAGACCCAGTACTTC. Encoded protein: CASNSGAETQYF. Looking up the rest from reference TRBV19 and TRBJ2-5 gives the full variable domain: DGGITQSPKYLFRKEGQNVTLSCEQNLNHDAMYWYRQDPGQGLRLIYYSQIVNDFQKGDIAEGYSVSREKKESFPLTVTSAQKNPTAFYLCASNSGAETQYFGPGTRLLVL.

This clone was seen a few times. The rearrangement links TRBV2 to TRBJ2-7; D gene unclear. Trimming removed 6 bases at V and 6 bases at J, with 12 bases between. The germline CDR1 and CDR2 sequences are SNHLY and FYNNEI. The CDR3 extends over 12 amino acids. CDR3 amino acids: CASSLLPGEQYF. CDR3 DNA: TGTGCCAGCAGCCTACTTCCTGGCGAGCAGTACTTC.

CDR3 region: CASSTQGAGGYTF. Written as DNA, the CDR3 is TGTGCCAGCAGTACACAGGGGGCTGGGGGCTACACCTTC. The J gene is TRBJ1-2, the V gene TRBV28; 9 nucleotides agree with TRBD1. Germline V gene sequence: CDR1 MDHEN, CDR2 SYDVKM. The CDR3 consists of 13 residues. V was clipped by 5 bases and J by 8 bases; unmatched bases: 6.

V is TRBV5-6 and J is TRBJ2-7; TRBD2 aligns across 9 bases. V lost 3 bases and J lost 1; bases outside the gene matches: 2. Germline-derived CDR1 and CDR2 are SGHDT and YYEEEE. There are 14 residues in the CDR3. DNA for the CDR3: TGTGCCAGCAGCTCGGGACTAGCATCCTACGAGCAGTACTTC. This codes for CASSSGLASYEQYF.

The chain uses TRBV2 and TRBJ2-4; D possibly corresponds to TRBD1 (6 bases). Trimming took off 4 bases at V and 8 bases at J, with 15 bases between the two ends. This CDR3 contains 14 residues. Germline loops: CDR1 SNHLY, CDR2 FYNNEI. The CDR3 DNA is TGTGCCAGCAGTGTCTTGGCAGGGGAAGACATTCAGTACTTC. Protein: CASSVLAGEDIQYF.

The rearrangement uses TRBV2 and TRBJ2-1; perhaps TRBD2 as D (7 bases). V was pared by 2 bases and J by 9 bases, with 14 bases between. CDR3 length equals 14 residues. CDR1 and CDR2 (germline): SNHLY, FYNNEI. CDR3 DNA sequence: TGTGCCAGCAGTGAATGGGAAGGGGGGGGTGAGCAGTTCTTC. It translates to CASSEWEGGGEQFF.

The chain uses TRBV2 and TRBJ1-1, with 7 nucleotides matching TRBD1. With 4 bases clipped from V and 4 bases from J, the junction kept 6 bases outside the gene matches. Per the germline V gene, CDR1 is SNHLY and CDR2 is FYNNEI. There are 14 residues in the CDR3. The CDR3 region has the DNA TGTGCCAGCAGTGTGGAGTCAGGGGGCACTGAAGCTTTCTTT. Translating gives CASSVESGGTEAFF.

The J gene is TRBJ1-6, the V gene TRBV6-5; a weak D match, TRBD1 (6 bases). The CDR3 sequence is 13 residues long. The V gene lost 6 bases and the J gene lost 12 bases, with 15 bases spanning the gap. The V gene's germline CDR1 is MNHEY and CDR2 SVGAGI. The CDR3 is CASSSGHRLPLHF. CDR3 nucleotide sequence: TGTGCCAGCAGCTCGGGACACCGGTTACCCCTCCACTTT.

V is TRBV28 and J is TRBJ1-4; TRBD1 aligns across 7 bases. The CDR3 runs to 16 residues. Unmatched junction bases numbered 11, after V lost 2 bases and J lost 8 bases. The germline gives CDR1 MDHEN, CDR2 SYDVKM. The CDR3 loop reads CASSLPGQVFTEKLFF. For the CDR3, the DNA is TGTGCCAGCAGTTTACCTGGACAGGTATTCACGGAAAAACTGTTTTTT.

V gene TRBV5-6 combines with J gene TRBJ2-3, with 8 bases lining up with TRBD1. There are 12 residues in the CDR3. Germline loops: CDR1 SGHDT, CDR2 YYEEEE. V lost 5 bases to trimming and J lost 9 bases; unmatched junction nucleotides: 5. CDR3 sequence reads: CASRPGQGTQYF. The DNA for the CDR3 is TGTGCCAGCAGACCAGGACAGGGCACGCAGTATTTT.

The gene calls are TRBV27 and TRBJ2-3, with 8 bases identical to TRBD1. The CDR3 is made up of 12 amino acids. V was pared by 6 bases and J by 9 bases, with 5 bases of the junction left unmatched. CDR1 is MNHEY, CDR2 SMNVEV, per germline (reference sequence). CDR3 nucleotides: TGTGCCAGCAGGACAGGGGTAAAGACGCAGTATTTT. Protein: CASRTGVKTQYF.

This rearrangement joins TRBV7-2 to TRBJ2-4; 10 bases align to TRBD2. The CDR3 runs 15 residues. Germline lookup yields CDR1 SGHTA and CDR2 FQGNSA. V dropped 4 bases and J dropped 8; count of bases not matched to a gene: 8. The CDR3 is CASSSQGLAVDIQYF. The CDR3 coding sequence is TGTGCCAGCAGCTCTCAAGGACTAGCGGTGGACATTCAGTACTTC.